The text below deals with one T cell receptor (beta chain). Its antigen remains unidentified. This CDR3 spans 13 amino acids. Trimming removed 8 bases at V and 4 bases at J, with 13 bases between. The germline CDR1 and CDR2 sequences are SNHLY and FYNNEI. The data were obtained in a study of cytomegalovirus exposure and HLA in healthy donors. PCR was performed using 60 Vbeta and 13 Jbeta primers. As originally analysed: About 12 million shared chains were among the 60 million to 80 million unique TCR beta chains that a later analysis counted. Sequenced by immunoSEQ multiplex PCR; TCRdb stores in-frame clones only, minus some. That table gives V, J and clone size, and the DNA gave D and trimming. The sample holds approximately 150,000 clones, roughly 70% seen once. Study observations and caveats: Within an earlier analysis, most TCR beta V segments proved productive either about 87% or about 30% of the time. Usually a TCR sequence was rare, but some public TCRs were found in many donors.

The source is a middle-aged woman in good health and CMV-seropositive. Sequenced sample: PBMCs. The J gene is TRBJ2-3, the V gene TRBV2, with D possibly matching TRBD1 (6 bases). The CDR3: CASDEQGADTQYF. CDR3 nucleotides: TGTGCCAGCGATGAACAGGGAGCAGATACGCAGTATTTT.